A selection of T cell receptor beta chains follows, all from one sample in a study of T-cell reconstitution after alpha-beta-depleted transplantation in children. Each CDR3 protein gets one entry after TCRdb re-called the PCR reads with MiXCR. The sample contains over 150,000 distinct CDR3 sequences, about 14% of which appear only once. This specimen consisted of PBMCs from the stem cell graft donor, obtained from the stem cell graft. The receptors come from a human donor who donated a stem cell graft to a child with acute lymphoblastic leukemia. CDR3s include the opening cysteine and the closing phenylalanine or tryptophan. A D gene is named only where the DNA matches it firmly. Expanded clones are given a class, and other clones once, few, many or no size at all.

abundance	j_gene	d_gene	v_gene	CDR3aa	CDR3nt
many	TRBJ2-1	TRBD2	TRBV12-3/TRBV12-4	CASSSLAGGSYEQFF	TGTGCCAGCAGCTCGCTAGCGGGAGGTAGTTATGAGCAGTTCTTC
many	TRBJ2-1	-	TRBV14	CASSANAHEQFF	TGTGCCAGCAGCGCTAATGCCCATGAGCAGTTCTTC
many	TRBJ2-3	TRBD2	TRBV7-8	CASSTRLAGTDTQYF	TGTGCCAGCAGCACCAGACTAGCGGGAACAGATACGCAGTATTTT
-	TRBJ1-5	TRBD1	TRBV20-1	CSASTTGTGQPHHF	TGCAGTGCGTCGACAACAGGGACAGGTCAGCCCCATCATTTT
few	TRBJ1-1	TRBD1	TRBV5-1	CASSSLLSGTGLDEDAFF	TGCGCCAGCAGCTCCCTACTGTCCGGGACAGGGTTAGATGAGGATGCTTTCTTT
many	TRBJ2-1	-	TRBV6-5	CASSSPGTALFF	TGTGCCAGCAGTTCCCCCGGGACTGCTTTATTCTTC
many	TRBJ1-2	-	TRBV7-9	CASTARGATDYGYTF	TGTGCCAGCACCGCAAGGGGGGCAACGGACTATGGCTACACCTTC
many	TRBJ2-1	TRBD2	TRBV25-1	CASSESLGTSGRLIEQFF	TGTGCCAGCAGTGAATCTCTCGGGACTAGCGGGAGATTGATTGAGCAGTTCTTC
many	TRBJ1-2	-	TRBV6-1	CASSEAAGENYGYTF	TGTGCCAGCAGTGAAGCCGCAGGGGAGAACTATGGCTACACCTTC
many	TRBJ1-4	-	TRBV5-1	CASSQVHATNEKLFF	TGCGCCAGCAGCCAGGTTCATGCAACTAATGAAAAACTGTTTTTT
many	TRBJ2-7	-	TRBV19	CASKFGGSYEQYF	TGTGCCAGTAAATTCGGCGGTTCCTACGAGCAGTACTTC
many	TRBJ2-2	-	TRBV5-1	CASSLDGSTGELFF	TGCGCCAGCAGCTTGGACGGGAGCACCGGGGAGCTGTTTTTT
few	TRBJ2-5	-	TRBV20-1	CSAPLSGQETQYF	TGCAGTGCCCCGCTTTCTGGCCAAGAGACCCAGTACTTC
many	TRBJ2-1	-	TRBV12-3/TRBV12-4	CASSLSQNGEQFF	TGTGCCAGCAGTTTATCGCAAAATGGGGAGCAGTTCTTC
-	TRBJ2-7	TRBD2	TRBV20-1	CSAELAGAEQYF	TGCAGTGCGGAACTAGCGGGAGCCGAGCAGTACTTC
-	TRBJ2-1	TRBD2	TRBV20-1	CSATLVGGSLIRNEQFF	TGCAGTGCCACCCTGGTGGGAGGGAGTCTGATTAGAAATGAGCAGTTCTTC
many	TRBJ2-1	-	TRBV4-1	CASSRAPGSSFYNEQFF	TGCGCCAGCAGCCGAGCACCGGGATCCTCTTTCTACAATGAGCAGTTCTTC
many	TRBJ2-1	TRBD2	TRBV7-2	CASSSGLASYNEQFF	TGTGCCAGCAGCTCCGGACTAGCCTCCTACAATGAGCAGTTCTTC
few	TRBJ1-5	TRBD1	TRBV19	CASTEVRGPLNQPQHF	TGTGCCAGTACCGAAGTCAGGGGGCCCCTCAATCAGCCCCAGCATTTT
many	TRBJ2-1	-	TRBV12-3/TRBV12-4	CASSRRVGYNEQFF	TGTGCCAGCAGTCGACGGGTAGGCTACAATGAGCAGTTCTTC
-	TRBJ1-2	-	TRBV11-2	CASRPPGRIDYGYTF	TGTGCCAGCAGGCCACCGGGGAGGATCGACTATGGCTACACCTTC
-	TRBJ2-4	TRBD2	TRBV11-3	CASSSSTGTSGDIQYF	TGTGCCAGCAGCTCCTCCACCGGGACTAGCGGAGACATTCAGTACTTC
many	TRBJ2-1	TRBD1	TRBV20-1	CSARVPGGSYNEQFF	TGCAGTGCTAGAGTTCCAGGGGGCTCCTACAATGAGCAGTTCTTC
many	TRBJ1-5	TRBD1	TRBV12-3/TRBV12-4	CASTKQGNNQPQHF	TGTGCCAGCACCAAACAGGGGAACAATCAGCCCCAGCATTTT
-	TRBJ2-5	-	TRBV5-1	CASTLVPGGQETQYF	TGCGCCAGCACCTTGGTCCCCGGTGGGCAAGAGACCCAGTACTTC
many	TRBJ2-1	-	TRBV5-1	CASSLAERGEQFF	TGCGCCAGCAGCTTGGCCGAGAGAGGGGAGCAGTTCTTC
-	TRBJ2-4	-	TRBV27	CASSPLRSGKNIQYF	TGTGCCAGCAGTCCGCTACGGTCTGGCAAAAACATTCAGTACTTC
many	TRBJ1-2	-	TRBV7-2	CASSLQIDYGYTF	TGTGCCAGCAGCTTACAGATTGACTATGGCTACACCTTC
few	TRBJ2-1	TRBD2	TRBV12-5	CASGLVPIKRLAGAHGNEQFF	TGTGCTAGTGGTTTGGTCCCCATCAAAAGACTAGCGGGAGCCCATGGGAATGAGCAGTTCTTC
many	TRBJ1-6	-	TRBV7-2	CASSFQTHNSPLHF	TGTGCCAGCAGCTTTCAGACACATAATTCACCCCTCCACTTT
-	TRBJ2-5	TRBD2	TRBV5-1	CASSFGGSRETQYF	TGCGCCAGCAGCTTCGGCGGGAGTCGGGAGACCCAGTACTTC
few	TRBJ1-1	-	TRBV5-1	CASSLLTGNTEAFF	TGCGCCAGCAGCCTTCTGACGGGGAACACTGAAGCTTTCTTT
many	TRBJ2-7	-	TRBV20-1	CSASGGKSYEQYF	TGCAGTGCTAGCGGCGGGAAATCCTACGAGCAGTACTTC
many	TRBJ2-7	TRBD1	TRBV5-1	CASSPKETGGEIEQYF	TGCGCCAGCAGCCCAAAGGAGACAGGGGGCGAAATCGAGCAGTACTTC
many	TRBJ1-1	-	TRBV5-1	CASSVKFGTEAFF	TGCGCCAGCAGCGTTAAGTTTGGCACTGAAGCTTTCTTT
many	TRBJ1-2	TRBD1	TRBV29-1	CSARKGQGYTGYTF	TGCAGCGCGAGGAAGGGACAGGGGTACACTGGCTACACCTTC
many	TRBJ1-2	TRBD1	TRBV7-2	CASSLPSARQGGDTF	TGTGCCAGCAGCTTACCGAGTGCGAGACAGGGGGGTGACACCTTC
few	TRBJ1-3	TRBD1	TRBV7-6	CASTKRTGTGGNTIYF	TGTGCCAGCACCAAAAGAACCGGGACAGGGGGAAACACCATATATTTT
many	TRBJ1-1	TRBD1	TRBV5-8	CASSLERQGGNTEAFF	TGTGCCAGCAGCTTGGAAAGACAGGGTGGGAACACTGAAGCTTTCTTT
few	TRBJ2-5	-	TRBV5-1	CASSLGHGELETQYF	TGCGCCAGCAGCTTGGGGCACGGGGAATTAGAGACCCAGTACTTC
many	TRBJ2-7	TRBD2	TRBV5-1	CASSPGGTSGPDF	TGCGCCAGCAGCCCTGGAGGGACTAGCGGTCCCGACTTC
-	TRBJ2-1	-	TRBV7-6	CASRGDSSSYNEQFF	TGTGCCAGCAGGGGGGACTCCAGCTCCTACAATGAGCAGTTCTTC
-	TRBJ1-1	-	TRBV29-1	CSVMGVGDTEAFF	TGCAGCGTTATGGGAGTTGGGGACACTGAAGCTTTCTTT
few	TRBJ2-1	-	TRBV7-2	CASSLVGLSYNEQFF	TGTGCCAGCAGCTTAGTCGGACTATCCTACAATGAGCAGTTCTTC
few	TRBJ2-1	TRBD2	TRBV20-1	CSASPGLATYNEQFF	TGCAGTGCTAGTCCGGGACTAGCTACGTACAATGAGCAGTTCTTC
-	TRBJ2-1	-	TRBV2	CASSGGVVNEQFF	TGTGCCAGCAGCGGGGGAGTAGTGAATGAGCAGTTCTTC
few	TRBJ2-3	-	TRBV6-5	CASSYSLLASDTQYF	TGTGCCAGCAGTTACTCGCTTCTAGCTTCAGATACGCAGTATTTT
many	TRBJ1-3	-	TRBV7-8	CASSLGFAGNTIYF	TGTGCCAGCAGCTTAGGGTTTGCTGGAAACACCATATATTTT
many	TRBJ1-1	-	TRBV25-1	CASSDQGDTEAFF	TGTGCCAGCAGTGACCAAGGGGACACTGAAGCTTTCTTT
-	TRBJ2-7	TRBD2	TRBV27	CASSLRAGGPYYEQYF	TGTGCCAGCAGTTTAAGAGCGGGAGGGCCTTATTACGAGCAGTACTTC
few	TRBJ2-1	TRBD2	TRBV27	CASSLGLAGGGHEQFF	TGTGCCAGCAGTTTAGGACTAGCGGGAGGGGGGCATGAGCAGTTCTTC
many	TRBJ1-3	-	TRBV5-1	CASSFSSGAGNTIYF	TGCGCCAGCAGCTTTTCGTCGGGTGCTGGAAACACCATATATTTT